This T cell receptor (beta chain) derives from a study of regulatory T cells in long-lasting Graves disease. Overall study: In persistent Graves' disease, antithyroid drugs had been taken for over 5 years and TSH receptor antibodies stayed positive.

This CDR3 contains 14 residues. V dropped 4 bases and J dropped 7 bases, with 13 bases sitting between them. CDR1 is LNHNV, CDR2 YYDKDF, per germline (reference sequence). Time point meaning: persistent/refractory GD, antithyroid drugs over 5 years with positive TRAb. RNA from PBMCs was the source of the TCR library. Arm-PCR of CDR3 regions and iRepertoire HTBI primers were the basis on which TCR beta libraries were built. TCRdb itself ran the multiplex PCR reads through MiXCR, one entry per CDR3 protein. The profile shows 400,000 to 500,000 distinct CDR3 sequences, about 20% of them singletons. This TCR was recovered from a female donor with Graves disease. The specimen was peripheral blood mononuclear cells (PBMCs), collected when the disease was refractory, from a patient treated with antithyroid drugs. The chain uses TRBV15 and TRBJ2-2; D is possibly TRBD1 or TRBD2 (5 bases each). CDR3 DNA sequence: TGTGCCACCAGCAATCGGGACCTAGACGGGGAGCTGTTTTTT. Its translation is CATSNRDLDGELFF.